This T cell receptor beta chain was sequenced for a study of T cells after yellow fever vaccination. Study-level findings and limits: Re-detected after boosting: most primary clones, almost 97% of CD4 and roughly 88% of CD8.

MiXCR, run by TCRdb on the 5' RACE reads, gives a single entry per CDR3 protein. Among some 500,000 distinct CDR3 sequences listed, about 13% were seen once. In its sample, this clonotype was seen a few times. Its specificity is not known. The CDR3 runs to 16 residues. CDR1 is SGHDT and CDR2 is YYEEEE in the germline V gene. Trimming removed 2 bases from V and 3 bases from J; junction bases left unmatched: 6. The specimen comprised PBMCs, sampled on the day of the yellow fever booster vaccination. The chain is built from TRBV5-6 and TRBJ2-7; 12 nucleotides match TRBD2. This receptor was identified in a man aged 25 to 45 who received the YFV17D yellow fever vaccine. The CDR3 DNA is TGTGCCAGCAGCTTCCTAGCGGGAGGGTTAATCTACGAGCAGTACTTC. The encoded protein is CASSFLAGGLIYEQYF.